The clone carrying this T cell receptor (beta chain) turned up a few times. Antigen unknown. Some clones are missing from TCRdb's copy, which holds only in-frame ones; the method was immunoSEQ multiplex PCR. The table records approximately 61,000 clones, 78% of them present only once. Once cultured for roughly nine days, the cells underwent separation to obtain CD4+ T cells. Participants were vaccinated with two doses of either the BNT162b2 or mRNA-1273 vaccine. This CDR3 region has 14 residues. CDR1 is LNHDA, CDR2 SQIVND, per germline (reference sequence). V dropped 6 bases and J dropped 2 bases, with 11 bases sitting between them. The data were obtained in a study of vaccination effects on CD4 cells after COVID-19. The wider study: Expansion with viral peptide pools was applied to antigen-specific CD4+ T cells by the ViraFEST assay prior to sequencing. Researchers obtained post-vaccine samples at a median of 72 days past the second dose.

The study, taken as a whole, reports: There was only 1 of 255 vaccine-induced clones in healthy vaccinees that cross-reacted with common cold coronaviruses.

The input for sequencing was CD4+ T cells from PBMCs cultured without peptide, taken after COVID-19 vaccination. The receptor comes from a human donor who received a COVID-19 vaccine. The rearrangement uses TRBV19 and TRBJ1-5, with TRBD1 as a possible D gene (6 bases). CDR3 in DNA: TGTGCCAGTAGCTCATCAGGGGGCAATCAGCCCCAGCATTTT. Amino acid sequence: CASSSSGGNQPQHF. Using reference TRBV19 and TRBJ1-5 for the parts outside the CDR3, the full variable domain is DGGITQSPKYLFRKEGQNVTLSCEQNLNHDAMYWYRQDPGQGLRLIYYSQIVNDFQKGDIAEGYSVSREKKESFPLTVTSAQKNPTAFYLCASSSSGGNQPQHFGDGTRLSIL.